A selection of T cell receptor beta chains follows, all from one sample in a study of cytomegalovirus exposure and HLA in healthy donors. Here immunoSEQ multiplex PCR was the method, and the copy in TCRdb shows in-frame clones only, minus some. The sample contains roughly 250,000 clones, roughly 86% of which appear only once. The sequenced sample consisted of PBMCs. These receptors all stem from a woman aged 25-40 years in good health and CMV-seropositive. Each CDR3 is given with its conserved first and last residue.

j_call v_call cdr3_aa
TRBJ1-1 TRBV5-1 CASHAGWGEGTEAFF
TRBJ2-1 TRBV18 CASSPPAGKGRNEQFF
TRBJ2-7 TRBV30 CAWSYLATSSYEQYF
TRBJ2-7 TRBV19 CASSIVPGPGVYEQYF
TRBJ1-1 TRBV6-5 CASNRQGADTEAFF
TRBJ2-7 TRBV27 CASRDRNSYEQYF
TRBJ2-3 TRBV30 CAWSSGRDADTQYF
TRBJ1-1 TRBV29-1 CSVEDTGAGVQAEAFF
TRBJ1-2 TRBV5-1 CASSSLGGDGYTF
TRBJ1-1 TRBV29-1 CSSRQGSRDTEAFF
TRBJ2-1 TRBV6-4 CASSDSEASGLGEQFF
TRBJ2-7 TRBV27 CASSFAGGKVEQYF
TRBJ1-3 TRBV6-1 CASSVGGDGNTIYF
TRBJ1-1 TRBV5-1 CASSPATGKGTEAFF
TRBJ2-2 TRBV29-1 CSVRAGGPTGELFF
TRBJ2-7 TRBV7-9 CASSLESGGSYEQYF
TRBJ1-5 TRBV18 CASSPPGRGQPQHF
TRBJ1-2 TRBV29-1 CSGGGQGAGYTF
TRBJ2-7 TRBV28 CASTQTAQGATYEQYF
TRBJ2-1 TRBV4-1 CASSQDEPGLGINEQFF
TRBJ2-1 TRBV27 CASSVTSGSEHEQFF
TRBJ1-1 TRBV5-1 CASSATDTEAFF
TRBJ2-3 TRBV7-3 CASSHKPTDTQYF
TRBJ2-2 TRBV5-4 CASSGGFGGGYTGELFF
TRBJ2-7 TRBV27 CASSPAGGHTYEQYF
TRBJ1-2 TRBV7-2 CASSRTTVGGGYTF
TRBJ2-3 TRBV11-2 CASSSPGSSTDTQYF
TRBJ2-3 TRBV19 CASSTLGKGASTDTQYF
TRBJ1-1 TRBV9 CASSVGQYTEAFF
TRBJ2-7 TRBV28 CASTTGTSGTYEQYF
TRBJ2-1 TRBV5-1 CASSFSGSLDNEQFF
TRBJ2-6 TRBV9 CASSVSSGANVLTF
TRBJ2-6 TRBV19 CASSILVAGVGSGANVLTF
TRBJ2-1 TRBV10-3 CAIRGTKGLAGDEQFF
TRBJ2-1 TRBV10-3 CAIRGDGSSYNEQFF
TRBJ2-1 TRBV6-5 CASSYSLAGPEQFF
TRBJ1-4 TRBV7-9 CASSPLEAHNEKLFF
TRBJ2-3 TRBV29-1 CSGLRGAADTQYF
TRBJ1-5 TRBV7-2 CASSLETGVNQPQHF
TRBJ2-3 TRBV5-8 CASSSRLAGVSPDTQYF
TRBJ2-7 TRBV5-6 CASSPDRGYYEQYF
TRBJ1-5 TRBV27 CASSSTGHINQPQHF
TRBJ1-1 TRBV27 CASSFSGSEAFF
TRBJ2-7 TRBV30 CAWSAKSTAVHEQYF
TRBJ2-2 TRBV5-1 CASSPRGAGGPPGTGELFF
TRBJ1-4 TRBV30 CAWRLAGGSEKLFF
TRBJ2-1 TRBV5-5 CASSLERTYNEQFF
TRBJ1-4 TRBV5-1 CASSPGTGGEKLFF
TRBJ1-5 TRBV9 CASSAGQGKGQPQHF
TRBJ2-7 TRBV30 CAWDSLAVYEQYF
TRBJ2-3 TRBV7-8 CASSSRQDFTDTQYF
TRBJ2-3 TRBV11-2 CASSLRGPADTQYF
TRBJ1-1 TRBV5-1 CASSLAGSSLNTEAFF
TRBJ1-1 TRBV13 CASSPQTGVTTEAFF
TRBJ1-2 TRBV19 CASSKDRDFGSGYTF